In its sample, the clone carrying this T cell receptor beta chain was seen once. Its antigen is as yet unknown. CDR1 is SGHTA and CDR2 is FQGNSA in the germline V gene. The CDR3 runs to 13 residues. V shed 5 bases and J shed 10 bases, with 15 bases lying between them. This entry comes from a study of shared clonotypes between healthy human individuals. Study-wide context: CD4 naive cells filled three plates per donor, CD4 memory three, CD8 naive two and CD8 memory one.

Whole-study findings and limits: It was observed that roughly 5.1% of naive CD4 clonotypes were shared across several donors.

Replicate PCRs from sorted subsets contained approximately 190 ng DNA, which is some 29,000 T cell genomes. The repertoire was sequenced with immunoSEQ multiplex PCR; TCRdb's copy has only in-frame clones and lacks some. The sample lists 2 million to 2.5 million clones; over 85% were seen once. The sample was naive CD4+ T cells from PBMCs. Documented subset: CD45RA+ positively selected. The sequence was obtained from a man aged 18 to 35 in good health. Some clones in this sample may be carry-over from other donors' samples. The chain has TRBV7-2 and TRBJ2-1, with D tentatively TRBD2 (6 bases). CDR3 bases: TGTGCCAGCAGCCGGGAGACTAGGCCGGAGCAGTTCTTC. It specifies CASSRETRPEQFF.